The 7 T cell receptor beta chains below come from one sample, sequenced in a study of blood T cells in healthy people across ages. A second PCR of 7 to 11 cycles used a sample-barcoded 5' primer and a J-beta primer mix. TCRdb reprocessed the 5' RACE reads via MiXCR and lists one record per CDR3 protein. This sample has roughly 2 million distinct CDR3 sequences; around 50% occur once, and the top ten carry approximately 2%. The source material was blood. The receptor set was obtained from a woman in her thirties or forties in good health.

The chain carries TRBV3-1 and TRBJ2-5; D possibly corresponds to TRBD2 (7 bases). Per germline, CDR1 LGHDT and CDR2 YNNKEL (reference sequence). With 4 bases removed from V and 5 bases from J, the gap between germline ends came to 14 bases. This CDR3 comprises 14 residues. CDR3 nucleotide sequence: TGTGCCAGCAGCCGTCGGGGGGCTTCGGAGACCCAGTACTTC. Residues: CASSRRGASETQYF.

The CDR3 sequence: CSASLSGEWGRETQYF. CDR3 coding DNA: TGCAGTGCTAGTCTCAGCGGGGAGTGGGGAAGGGAGACCCAGTACTTC. The V and J genes are TRBV20-1 and TRBJ2-5; 7 positions match TRBD2. Germline assignment: CDR1 DFQATT and CDR2 SNEGSKA (reference sequence). The CDR3 spans 16 residues. The V gene end was trimmed by 3 bases and the J gene end by 5 bases; junction bases not matched to a gene: 15.

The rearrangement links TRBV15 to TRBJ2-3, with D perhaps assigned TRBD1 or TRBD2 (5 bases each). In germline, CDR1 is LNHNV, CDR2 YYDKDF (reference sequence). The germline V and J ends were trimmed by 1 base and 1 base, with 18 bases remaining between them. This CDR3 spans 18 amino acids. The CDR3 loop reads CATSRGRGTPLGTDTQYF. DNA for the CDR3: TGTGCCACCAGCAGAGGCCGTGGGACGCCTCTTGGCACAGATACGCAGTATTTT.

The CDR3 DNA sequence: TGTGCCAGCAGCCAAGGAGGACTAGCGGGGGCGTACAATGAGCAGTACTTC. It yields the protein CASSQGGLAGAYNEQYF. V usage is TRBV3-1 and J usage is TRBJ2-5; 13 nucleotides agree with TRBD2. The J segment lost 11 bases and the V segment lost 1 base, leaving 13 bases of the junction unmatched. The CDR3 sequence is 17 residues long. CDR1 and CDR2 from the germline V gene are LGHDT and YNNKEL (reference sequence).

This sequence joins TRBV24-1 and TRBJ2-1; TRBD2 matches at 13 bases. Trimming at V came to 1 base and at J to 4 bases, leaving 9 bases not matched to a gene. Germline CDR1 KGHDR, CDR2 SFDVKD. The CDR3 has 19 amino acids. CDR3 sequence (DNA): TGTGCCACCAGTGATTTTCGACGAGGGACTAGCGGGGTTTACAATGAGCAGTTCTTC. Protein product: CATSDFRRGTSGVYNEQFF.

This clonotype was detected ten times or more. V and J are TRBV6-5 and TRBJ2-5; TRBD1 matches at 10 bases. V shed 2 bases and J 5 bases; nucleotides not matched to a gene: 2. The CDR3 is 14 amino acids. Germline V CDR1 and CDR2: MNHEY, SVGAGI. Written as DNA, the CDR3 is TGTGCCAGCAGTTACGGGACAGGGGTGGAGACCCAGTACTTC. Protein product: CASSYGTGVETQYF.

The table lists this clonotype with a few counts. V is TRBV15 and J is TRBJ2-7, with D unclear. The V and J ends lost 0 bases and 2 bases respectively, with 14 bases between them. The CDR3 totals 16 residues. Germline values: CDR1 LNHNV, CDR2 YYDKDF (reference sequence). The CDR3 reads CATSRDLGLDAYEQYF. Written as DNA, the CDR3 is TGTGCCACCAGCAGAGATTTAGGCCTAGACGCCTACGAGCAGTACTTC.